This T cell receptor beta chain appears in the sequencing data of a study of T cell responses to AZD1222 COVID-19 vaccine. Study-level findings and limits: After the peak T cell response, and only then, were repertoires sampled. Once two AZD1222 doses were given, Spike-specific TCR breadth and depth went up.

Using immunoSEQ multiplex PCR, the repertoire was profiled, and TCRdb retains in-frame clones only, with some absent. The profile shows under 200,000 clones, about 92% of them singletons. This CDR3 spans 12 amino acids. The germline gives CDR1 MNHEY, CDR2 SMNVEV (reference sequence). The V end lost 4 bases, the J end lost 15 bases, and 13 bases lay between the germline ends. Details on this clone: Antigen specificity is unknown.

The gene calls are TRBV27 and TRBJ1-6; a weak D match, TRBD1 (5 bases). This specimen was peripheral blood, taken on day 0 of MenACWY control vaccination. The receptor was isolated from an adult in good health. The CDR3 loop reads CASSSDRVVLHF. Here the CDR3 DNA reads TGTGCCAGCAGTTCAGACAGAGTTGTCCTCCACTTT.